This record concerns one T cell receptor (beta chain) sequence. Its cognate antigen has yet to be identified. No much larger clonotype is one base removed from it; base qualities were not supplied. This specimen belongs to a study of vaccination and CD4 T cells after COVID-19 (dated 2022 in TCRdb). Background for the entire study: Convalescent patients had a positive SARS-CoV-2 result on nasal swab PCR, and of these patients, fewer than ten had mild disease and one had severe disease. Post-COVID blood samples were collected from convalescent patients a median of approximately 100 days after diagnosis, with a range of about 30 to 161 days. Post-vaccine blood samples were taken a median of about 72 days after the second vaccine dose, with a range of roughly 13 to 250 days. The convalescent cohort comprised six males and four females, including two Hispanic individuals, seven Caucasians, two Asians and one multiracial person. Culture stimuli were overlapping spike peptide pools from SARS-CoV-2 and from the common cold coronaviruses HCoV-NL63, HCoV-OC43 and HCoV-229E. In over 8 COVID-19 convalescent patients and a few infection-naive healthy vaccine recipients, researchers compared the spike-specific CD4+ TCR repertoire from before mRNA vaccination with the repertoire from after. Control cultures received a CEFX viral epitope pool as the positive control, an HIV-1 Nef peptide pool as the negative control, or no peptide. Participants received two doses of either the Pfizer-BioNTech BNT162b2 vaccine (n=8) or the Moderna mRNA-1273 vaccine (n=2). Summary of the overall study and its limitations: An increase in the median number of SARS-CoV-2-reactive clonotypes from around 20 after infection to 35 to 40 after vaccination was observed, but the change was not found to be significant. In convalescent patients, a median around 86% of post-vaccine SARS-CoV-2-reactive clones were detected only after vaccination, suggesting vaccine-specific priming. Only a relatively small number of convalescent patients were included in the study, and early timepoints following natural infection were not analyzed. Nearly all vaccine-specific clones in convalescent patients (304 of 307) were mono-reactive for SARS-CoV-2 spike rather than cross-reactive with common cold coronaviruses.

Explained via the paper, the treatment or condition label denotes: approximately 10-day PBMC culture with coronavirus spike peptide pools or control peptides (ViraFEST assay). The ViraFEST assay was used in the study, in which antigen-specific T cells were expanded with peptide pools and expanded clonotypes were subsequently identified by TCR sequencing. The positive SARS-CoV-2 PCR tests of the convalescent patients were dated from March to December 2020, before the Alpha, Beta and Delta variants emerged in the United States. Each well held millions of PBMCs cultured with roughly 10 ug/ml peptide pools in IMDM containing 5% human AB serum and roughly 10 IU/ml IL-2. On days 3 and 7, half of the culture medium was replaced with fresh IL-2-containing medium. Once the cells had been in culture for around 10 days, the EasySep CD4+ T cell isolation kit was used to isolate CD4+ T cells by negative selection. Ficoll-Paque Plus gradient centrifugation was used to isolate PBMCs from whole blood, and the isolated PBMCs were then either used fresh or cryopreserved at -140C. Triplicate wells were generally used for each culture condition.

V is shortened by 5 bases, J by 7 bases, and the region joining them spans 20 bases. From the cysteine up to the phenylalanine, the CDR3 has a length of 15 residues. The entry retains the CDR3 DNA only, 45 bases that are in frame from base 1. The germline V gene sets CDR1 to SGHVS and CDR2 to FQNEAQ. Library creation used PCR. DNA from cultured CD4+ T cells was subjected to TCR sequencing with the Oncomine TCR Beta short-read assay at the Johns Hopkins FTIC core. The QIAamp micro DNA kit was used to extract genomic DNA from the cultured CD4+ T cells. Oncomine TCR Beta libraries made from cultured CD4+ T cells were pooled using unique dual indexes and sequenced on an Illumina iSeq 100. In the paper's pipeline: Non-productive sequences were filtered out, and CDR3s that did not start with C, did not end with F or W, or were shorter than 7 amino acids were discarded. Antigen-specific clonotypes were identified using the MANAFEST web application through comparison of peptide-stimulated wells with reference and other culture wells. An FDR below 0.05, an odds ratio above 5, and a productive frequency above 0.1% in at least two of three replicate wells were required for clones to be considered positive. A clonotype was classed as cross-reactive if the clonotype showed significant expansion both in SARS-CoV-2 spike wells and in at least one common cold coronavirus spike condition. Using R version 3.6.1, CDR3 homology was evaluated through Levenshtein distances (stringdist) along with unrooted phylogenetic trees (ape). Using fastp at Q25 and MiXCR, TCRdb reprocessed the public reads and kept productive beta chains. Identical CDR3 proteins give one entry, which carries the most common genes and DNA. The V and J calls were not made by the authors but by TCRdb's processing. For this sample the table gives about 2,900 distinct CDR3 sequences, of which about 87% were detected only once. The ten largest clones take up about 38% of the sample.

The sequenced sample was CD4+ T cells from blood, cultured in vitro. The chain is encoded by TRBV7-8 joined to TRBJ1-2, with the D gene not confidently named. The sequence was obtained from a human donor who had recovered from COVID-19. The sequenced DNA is TGTGCCAGCAGCCCCCGAGAGGGTCCGGGTGGTGGCTACACCTTC. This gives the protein CASSPREGPGGGYTF. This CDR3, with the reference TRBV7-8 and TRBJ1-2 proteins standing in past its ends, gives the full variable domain GAGVSQSPRYKVAKRGQDVALRCDPISGHVSLFWYQQALGQGPEFLTYFQNEAQLDKSGLPSDRFFAERPEGSVSTLKIQRTQQEDSAVYLCASSPREGPGGGYTFGSGTRLTVV.